The present entry profiles one T cell receptor (beta chain) with its context. What it recognizes is unknown. This entry belongs to a study of T cell responses to AZD1222 COVID-19 vaccine. This CDR3 has 12 amino acids. CDR1 MNHEY and CDR2 SVGAGI come from the germline V gene. With V trimmed by 7 bases and J by 6 bases, 3 bases remained unmatched. Assay: immunoSEQ multiplex PCR; the TCRdb copy retains only in-frame clones and omits some. Among approximately 210,000 clones listed, less than 95% were seen once. Study-wide results and limits: CD4 TCRs linked to vaccination spanned spike, dominating at 160-218 and 743-854. Females made up more of the donors, who were largely white British, and clonal diversity may have come out too low. Just a handful of AZD1222 recipients tested seropositive at baseline.

V is TRBV6-5 and J is TRBJ1-1, with 9 positions matching TRBD1. Sequences were derived from peripheral blood, sampled 28 days after the second dose of the MenACWY control vaccine. This TCR derives from an adult who received the MenACWY meningococcal vaccine as a control. The CDR3 DNA reads as TGTGCCAGCATCGGACAGGGGCCTGAAGCTTTCTTT. Translation: CASIGQGPEAFF.